This TCR beta chain was captured by sequencing in a study of blood T cell repertoires in COVID-19. The CDR3 is 20 amino acids. The V gene's germline CDR1 is LGHNA and CDR2 YSLEER. The ends were cut back, 5 bases at V and 3 bases at J, with 26 bases in the middle. Using immunoSEQ multiplex PCR, the repertoire was profiled, and TCRdb retains in-frame clones only, with some absent. This sample has 60,000 to 70,000 clones, with 65% to 80% found just once. The origin of this receptor is a woman in her 70s with acute or convalescent COVID-19. Sequencing was done on a sample of peripheral blood. The chain is built from TRBV4-3 and TRBJ2-6, with D possibly TRBD1 on 6 matching bases. DNA for the CDR3: TGCGCCAGCAGCAACAGGGAGCGCGCAGGACTGGGCTATGGGGCCAACGTCCTGACTTTC. Amino acids: CASSNRERAGLGYGANVLTF.